This is a list of T cell receptor beta chains from one sample in a study of T cells in Graves' hyperthyroidism and ophthalmopathy. MiXCR, run by TCRdb on the multiplex PCR reads, gives a single entry per CDR3 protein. The sample contains around 520,000 distinct CDR3 sequences, 11% to 15% of which appear only once. Specimen: blood. The receptors originated from a woman aged 40 to 50 with Graves' hyperthyroidism. The CDR3 runs from the conserved cysteine through the conserved F or W. The D gene is left open where the match is weak. Clone size is stated in some rows and not others, as once, few, many or a class when expanded.

J gene,clone size,V gene,D gene,CDR3 protein,CDR3 DNA
TRBJ2-1,-,TRBV7-9,TRBD2,CANLGGLSNEQFF,TGTGCCAACTTGGGGGGACTATCCAATGAGCAGTTCTTC
TRBJ2-7,-,TRBV20-1,TRBD1,CSASDRGGVAYEQYF,TGCAGTGCTAGCGACAGGGGCGGTGTCGCCTACGAGCAGTACTTC
TRBJ2-2,few,TRBV18,-,CASSPEMMSTGELFF,TGTGCCAGCTCACCAGAAATGATGAGCACCGGGGAGCTGTTTTTT
TRBJ1-1,few,TRBV5-1,-,CASSLDPGERNTEAFF,TGCGCCAGCAGCTTGGATCCTGGGGAAAGGAACACTGAAGCTTTCTTT
TRBJ2-4,-,TRBV19,TRBD2,CASTREGEAKNIQYF,TGTGCCAGTACCCGGGAGGGCGAAGCCAAAAACATTCAGTACTTC
TRBJ1-5,many,TRBV6-2/TRBV6-3,-,CASSYYRVSGNQPQHF,TGTGCCAGCAGTTATTACAGGGTTTCTGGCAATCAGCCCCAGCATTTT
TRBJ2-2,-,TRBV19,TRBD1,CASSNPGQVYTGELFF,TGTGCCAGTAGTAACCCGGGACAGGTTTACACCGGGGAGCTGTTTTTT
TRBJ2-7,-,TRBV27,TRBD1,CASSYSGTGDFYEQYF,TGTGCCAGCAGCTATTCCGGGACAGGGGATTTCTACGAGCAGTACTTC
TRBJ2-1,many,TRBV28,TRBD2,CASSLPTSRSDEQFF,TGTGCCAGCAGTCTCCCGACTAGCAGGTCCGATGAGCAGTTCTTC
TRBJ1-1,many,TRBV5-1,TRBD1,CASSPGTGAINTEAFF,TGCGCCAGCAGCCCCGGGACAGGGGCGATAAACACTGAAGCTTTCTTT
TRBJ1-3,many,TRBV2,-,CASSDAGPRGNTIYF,TGTGCCAGCAGTGATGCAGGGCCGAGGGGAAACACCATATATTTT
TRBJ2-6,-,TRBV5-1,-,CASSPPIAEVGANVLTF,TGCGCCAGCAGCCCTCCCATAGCGGAGGTTGGGGCCAACGTCCTGACTTTC
TRBJ2-1,many,TRBV5-1,TRBD1,CASRMTGGYEQFF,TGCGCCAGCAGGATGACAGGGGGCTATGAGCAGTTCTTC
TRBJ1-6,many,TRBV20-1,TRBD1,CSAPPGQGTYNSPLHF,TGCAGTGCCCCCCCGGGACAGGGGACTTATAATTCACCCCTCCACTTT
TRBJ2-1,-,TRBV15,TRBD1,CATSRNNVRQGSNEQFF,TGTGCCACCAGCAGAAATAACGTGCGACAGGGTAGCAATGAGCAGTTCTTC
TRBJ2-7,few,TRBV3-1,-,CASSQDYDDGQYF,TGTGCCAGCAGCCAAGACTATGATGACGGGCAGTACTTC
TRBJ2-5,many,TRBV7-2,-,CASSSVAVQETQYF,TGTGCCAGCAGCTCCGTAGCGGTCCAAGAGACCCAGTACTTC
TRBJ1-2,many,TRBV20-1,-,CSATTEQLAYGYTF,TGCAGTGCTACCACAGAACAGCTCGCCTATGGCTACACCTTC
TRBJ2-3,-,TRBV19,TRBD2,CASSIALASGSADTQYF,TGTGCCAGTAGTATAGCGTTGGCTAGCGGGAGTGCAGATACGCAGTATTTT
TRBJ2-7,-,TRBV29-1,TRBD2,CSVEAGGTDYEQYF,TGCAGCGTTGAAGCCGGGGGGACCGACTACGAGCAGTACTTC
TRBJ2-7,many,TRBV28,TRBD2,CASRIQGLAGGGSYEQYF,TGTGCCAGCAGAATCCAAGGACTAGCGGGAGGAGGGTCCTACGAGCAGTACTTC
TRBJ2-2,-,TRBV29-1,-,CSVEIGQGAGELFF,TGCAGCGTTGAAATAGGGCAGGGTGCAGGGGAGCTGTTTTTT
TRBJ2-1,many,TRBV5-1,TRBD2,CASSLYGTSSNEQFF,TGCGCCAGCAGCTTGTACGGGACTAGCAGTAATGAGCAGTTCTTC
TRBJ2-2,many,TRBV11-2,-,CASSLDPVTGELFF,TGTGCCAGCAGCTTAGATCCGGTAACCGGGGAGCTGTTTTTT
TRBJ2-7,-,TRBV20-1,TRBD2,CSASGTSGSLNEQYF,TGCAGTGCTAGTGGGACTAGCGGGAGTCTCAATGAGCAGTACTTC
TRBJ1-3,many,TRBV4-1,-,CASSRAEGNTIYF,TGCGCCAGCAGCCGCGCCGAAGGAAACACCATATATTTT
TRBJ2-2,many,TRBV14,-,CASSQTLTRSKTGELFF,TGTGCCAGCAGCCAGACCCTAACTAGGAGTAAGACCGGGGAGCTGTTTTTT
TRBJ2-6,-,TRBV5-1,-,CASGRLSGANVLTF,TGCGCCAGCGGTCGCTTGAGTGGGGCCAACGTCCTGACTTTC
TRBJ2-5,many,TRBV2,-,CASSEAGVPGETQYF,TGTGCCAGCAGTGAAGCGGGAGTCCCGGGGGAGACCCAGTACTTC
TRBJ2-5,many,TRBV2,TRBD1,CASDRAETQYF,TGTGCCAGCGACAGGGCAGAGACCCAGTACTTC
TRBJ2-7,many,TRBV5-1,-,CASSSGGLVYEQYF,TGCGCCAGCAGCTCCGGGGGGCTGGTCTACGAGCAGTACTTC
TRBJ1-1,many,TRBV6-2/TRBV6-3,-,CASSYRVTYLSEAFF,TGTGCCAGCAGTTATCGCGTCACTTACCTTTCTGAAGCTTTCTTT